These 27 T cell receptor beta chains originate from one sample sequenced in a study of post-analysis software for immune sequencing data. Study findings and constraints: The five TRBV segments detected at higher frequency in patients than in controls included TRBV5-6, TRBV5-1 and TRBV20-1.

What these receptors recognize is not known. cDNA libraries for TCR beta contained unique molecular identifiers. TCRdb re-derived calls from the PCR reads in MiXCR, one entry per CDR3 protein. The data hold around 400,000 distinct CDR3 sequences, with approximately 39% observed a single time. Material: blood. These receptors came from a girl aged 2-10 years with multiple sclerosis.

This clonotype was recorded at least ten times. V and J are TRBV13 and TRBJ2-5, with D possibly being TRBD2 (7 bases). CDR3 length: 16 residues. Per the germline V gene, CDR1 is PRHDT and CDR2 is FYEKMQ (reference sequence). Trimming pared 2 bases from V and 4 bases from J, leaving 17 bases between. The CDR3 sequence is CASSLKAWGGRETQYF. The CDR3, as DNA: TGTGCCAGCAGCTTAAAAGCCTGGGGGGGGCGAGAGACCCAGTACTTC.

This clonotype was seen more than once but under ten times. The chain combines TRBV6-2 or TRBV6-3 with TRBJ2-5, with TRBD1 as a possible D gene (5 bases). Trimming took 8 bases from V and 2 from J, leaving 15 bases between them. This CDR3 has 14 amino acids. Germline V gene lookup returns CDR1 MNHEY and CDR2 SVGEGT. CDR3 amino acids: CASSPPTEQETQYF. The CDR3 nucleotides are TGTGCCAGCTCACCACCGACAGAGCAAGAGACCCAGTACTTC.

The CDR3 DNA follows: TGTGCCAGCAGCCAAGACGTAGGGGGGGGGCGGGATGAGCAGTTCTTC. Translating gives CASSQDVGGGRDEQFF. This chain joins TRBV3-1 and TRBJ2-1; D is perhaps TRBD2 (7 bases). Germline V gene sequence: CDR1 LGHDT, CDR2 YNNKEL (reference sequence). Trimming shortened V by 0 bases and J by 8 bases, and 17 bases separated the two germline ends. CDR3 size: 16 residues.

This clonotype was seen a handful of times. The chain has TRBV12-3 or TRBV12-4 and TRBJ2-5; TRBD2 might be the D (7 bases). The CDR3 sequence is 16 residues long. The ends were cut back, 11 bases at V and 2 bases at J, with 24 bases in the middle. This CDR3 reads CAQQYGGASQQETQYF. The CDR3 coding sequence is TGTGCCCAGCAGTATGGGGGGGCGAGCCAACAAGAGACCCAGTACTTC.

This clonotype rates as medium-sized. V usage is TRBV7-3 and J usage is TRBJ2-5; D ambiguous. The CDR3 extends over 13 amino acids. Germline CDR1 is SGHTA and CDR2 is FQGTGA. Deletions cut 4 bases from V and 6 bases from J, with 12 bases between. CDR3 nucleotides: TGTGCCAGCAGCTACAAGGGTGGTCAGACCCAGTACTTC. The encoded protein is CASSYKGGQTQYF.

This clonotype turned up a few times. The chain couples TRBV7-3 to TRBJ2-1; 9 positions match TRBD2. CDR3 length equals 16 residues. The germline CDR1 and CDR2 sequences are SGHTA and FQGTGA. J lost 9 bases, V lost 3 bases, and 12 bases had no gene match. Written as DNA, the CDR3 is TGTGCCAGCAGCTTGTCGGGTCTAGCGGGACTCAGTGAGCAGTTCTTC. It translates to CASSLSGLAGLSEQFF. The full variable domain, with the rest looked up from reference TRBV7-3 and TRBJ2-1, is GAGVSQTPSNKVTEKGKYVELRCDPISGHTALYWYRQSLGQGPEFLIYFQGTGAADDSGLPNDRFFAVRPEGSVSTLKIQRTERGDSAVYLCASSLSGLAGLSEQFFGPGTRLTVL.

The chain recombines TRBV6-2 or TRBV6-3 with TRBJ2-7; D may match TRBD1 or TRBD2 (5 bases each). V lost 2 bases and J lost 4, with 21 bases in between. In germline, CDR1 is MNHEY, CDR2 SVGEGT. The CDR3 has 17 amino acids. CDR3 DNA sequence: TGTGCCAGCAGTTACGGAAGGGGACCCTACAATCCTTACGAGCAGTACTTC. This encodes CASSYGRGPYNPYEQYF.

The chain combines TRBV7-7 with TRBJ2-3; 9 bases agree with TRBD2. This CDR3 comprises 16 residues. Germline V gene data show CDR1 as SSHAT and CDR2 as FNYEAQ (reference sequence). V dropped 5 bases and J dropped 2; count of bases not matched to a gene: 8. Here the CDR3 DNA reads TGTGCCAGCAGCCCCAAGCGGGGGGCCTACACAGATACGCAGTATTTT. Translated: CASSPKRGAYTDTQYF.

V usage is TRBV15 and J usage is TRBJ2-7; 8 bases are a match to TRBD1. Germline CDR1 reads LNHNV; CDR2 reads YYDKDF (reference sequence). The J segment lost 4 bases and the V segment lost 4 bases, leaving 12 bases of the junction unmatched. The CDR3 length is 16 residues. The CDR3 is CATSKGQEFPEYEQYF. The DNA for the CDR3 is TGTGCCACCAGCAAGGGACAGGAATTCCCCGAATACGAGCAGTACTTC.

The chain joins TRBV27 to TRBJ2-7, with unresolved D. CDR1 MNHEY and CDR2 SMNVEV come from the germline V gene (reference sequence). The V and J ends lost 11 bases and 2 bases respectively, with 19 bases between them. This CDR3 spans 14 amino acids. The DNA for the CDR3 is TGTGCCTCCGGGCCCGGACGGATGACCTACGAGCAGTACTTC. Translation gives CASGPGRMTYEQYF.

The chain carries TRBV20-1 and TRBJ2-3; the D gene is possibly TRBD1 (6 bases). This CDR3 contains 14 residues. The germline CDR1 and CDR2 sequences are DFQATT and SNEGSKA (reference sequence). Trimming shortened V by 5 bases and J by 2 bases, and 14 bases separated the two germline ends. In DNA, the CDR3 is TGCAGTGCTGGGAGACAGGCCAACACAGATACGCAGTATTTT. This gives the protein CSAGRQANTDTQYF.

This clonotype was seen a few times. The rearrangement joins TRBV12-3 or TRBV12-4 to TRBJ2-7, with a tentative D call TRBD1 (5 bases). The J call is in doubt because the DNA end fits TRBJ2-5 better. This CDR3 has 12 amino acids. The CDR3 nucleotides are TGTGCCAGCAGTTTTTACCAGGGGACCCAGTACTTC. It encodes CASSFYQGTQYF.

This clonotype has just one count. The chain carries TRBV7-3 and TRBJ1-2; 9 bases agree with TRBD1. Per germline, CDR1 SGHTA and CDR2 FQGTGA. This CDR3 is built from 13 residues. With 5 bases clipped from V and 4 bases from J, the junction kept 2 bases outside the gene matches. In DNA form, the CDR3 reads TGTGCCAGCAGCATGGGACAGGGCTATGGCTACACCTTC. Its translation is CASSMGQGYGYTF.

V and J are TRBV5-1 and TRBJ2-7, with a tentative D call TRBD2 (5 bases). CDR1 and CDR2 from the germline V gene are SGHRS and YFSETQ. The V gene lost 4 bases and the J gene lost 3 bases, with 14 bases spanning the gap. The CDR3 sequence is 14 residues long. This chain's CDR3 is CASSPPTTNYEQYF. As DNA, the CDR3 is TGCGCCAGCAGCCCGCCGACTACGAACTACGAGCAGTACTTC.

This clonotype was recorded a few times. The J gene is TRBJ1-6, the V gene TRBV5-1; 9 bases align to TRBD1. The V and J ends lost 0 bases and 8 bases, in that order; junction bases with no gene match: 6. The germline V gene encodes CDR1 SGHRS and CDR2 YFSETQ. CDR3 size: 16 residues. CDR3 in DNA: TGCGCCAGCAGCTTGGACAGGGGGCGTGGGTATTCACCCCTCCACTTT. This codes for CASSLDRGRGYSPLHF.

This clonotype has a handful of counts. The chain couples TRBV12-3 or TRBV12-4 to TRBJ2-1; 16 bases match TRBD2. CDR3 length: 18 amino acids. J was trimmed by 7 bases and V by 5 bases; bases with no gene match: 11. The CDR3 spells CASSDPGLAGGSENEQFF. The CDR3, as DNA: TGTGCCAGCAGTGATCCGGGACTAGCGGGGGGGAGTGAAAATGAGCAGTTCTTC.

This chain connects TRBV7-9 to TRBJ1-5; D is unresolved. This CDR3 is built from 13 residues. Germline loops: CDR1 SEHNR, CDR2 FQNEAQ (reference sequence). V lost 1 base and J 5 bases, leaving 6 bases between the germline ends. CDR3 DNA sequence: TGTGCCAGCAGCTTAGATGGGTATCAGCCCCAGCATTTT. It translates to CASSLDGYQPQHF.

This clonotype was detected only a few times. This chain uses TRBV28 with TRBJ1-2; D is unresolved. Looked up from germline, CDR1 is MDHEN and CDR2 is SYDVKM. The CDR3 length is 14 residues. Trimming took 5 bases from V and 4 from J, leaving 14 bases between them. This CDR3 is CASSPLGRGYGYTF. The CDR3, as DNA: TGTGCCAGCAGTCCCCTAGGGCGCGGCTATGGCTACACCTTC.

J is TRBJ1-2 and V is TRBV3-1, with D possibly being TRBD1 (5 bases). The CDR3 loop spans 15 amino acids. Germline V CDR1 and CDR2: LGHDT, YNNKEL (reference sequence). The germline V and J ends were trimmed by 0 bases and 3 bases, with 11 bases remaining between them. This chain's CDR3 is CASSQDPGRDYGYTF. The CDR3 nucleotides are TGTGCCAGCAGCCAAGATCCGGGCAGGGACTATGGCTACACCTTC.

In its sample, this clonotype was seen a few times. V and J are TRBV7-3 and TRBJ2-1; 9 positions agree with TRBD2. The CDR3 loop spans 16 amino acids. From germline, CDR1 is SGHTA and CDR2 FQGTGA. Trimming at V came to 2 bases and at J to 4 bases, leaving 6 bases not matched to a gene. The CDR3 sequence is CASSLEWTSEYNEQFF. The DNA for the CDR3 is TGTGCCAGCAGCTTAGAGTGGACTAGCGAGTACAATGAGCAGTTCTTC.

V gene TRBV27 combines with J gene TRBJ2-3, with D tentatively TRBD1 or TRBD2 (6 bases each). In germline, CDR1 is MNHEY, CDR2 SMNVEV (reference sequence). V dropped 6 bases and J dropped 0 bases, with 22 bases sitting between them. This CDR3 has 18 residues. This CDR3 is CASSQEGIGGTSTDTQYF. The CDR3, as DNA: TGTGCCAGCAGCCAAGAGGGGATTGGCGGGACAAGCACAGATACGCAGTATTTT.

This chain joins TRBV7-8 and TRBJ2-3; 8 bases line up with TRBD2. Germline V CDR1 and CDR2: SGHVS, FQNEAQ. CDR3 size: 16 residues. V gave up 2 bases and J gave up 4 bases; unmatched junction bases: 8. DNA for the CDR3: TGTGCCAGCAGCTTAAGTGCTGGCGGGAGGTCAGATACGCAGTATTTT. Its translation is CASSLSAGGRSDTQYF.

The V gene is TRBV7-9, the J gene TRBJ2-7; TRBD2 agrees at 7 bases. This CDR3 is 18 amino acids long. Unmatched junction bases numbered 22, after V lost 6 bases and J lost 5 bases. Germline-derived CDR1 and CDR2 are SEHNR and FQNEAQ (reference sequence). The CDR3 region is CASSVRAGGTLGYDEQYF. The CDR3 region has the DNA TGTGCCAGCAGTGTTAGGGCCGGGGGGACCCTCGGGTACGACGAGCAGTACTTC.

The rearrangement links TRBV12-3 or TRBV12-4 to TRBJ2-7, with a tentative D call TRBD2 (6 bases). V was pared by 2 bases and J by 3 bases, with 17 bases between. The CDR3 totals 16 residues. DNA for the CDR3: TGTGCCAGCAGTTTACCTTTGGCGGGGCAGTGCTACGAGCAGTACTTC. Its protein is CASSLPLAGQCYEQYF.

The rearrangement links TRBV7-8 to TRBJ2-4, with TRBD2 identical over 13 bases. The DNA end is a closer match to TRBJ2-7, so the J assignment may be wrong. Per germline, CDR1 SGHVS and CDR2 FQNEAQ. The CDR3 contains 15 residues. CDR3: CASTRERLAGGEQYF. The DNA for the CDR3 is TGTGCCAGCACCCGAGAGAGACTAGCGGGGGGCGAGCAGTACTTC.

This clonotype turned up a few times. V gene TRBV6-5 combines with J gene TRBJ2-1; 10 bases agree with TRBD1. The CDR3 has 14 amino acids. Germline CDR1 MNHEY, CDR2 SVGAGI. With 5 bases clipped from V and 8 bases from J, the junction kept 6 bases outside the gene matches. The CDR3 loop is CASSAGTGVHEQFF. The CDR3 coding sequence is TGTGCCAGCAGTGCCGGGACAGGGGTTCATGAGCAGTTCTTC.

A few counts support this clonotype. This chain links TRBV6-5 with TRBJ2-5; 11 bases agree with TRBD1. The CDR3 spans 19 residues. Germline trimming cut 0 bases from V and 3 bases from J; bases unmatched to any gene: 12. The germline CDR1 and CDR2 sequences are MNHEY and SVGAGI. The DNA for the CDR3 is TGTGCCAGCAGTTACTCACACCTCATGGACAGGGGGCGGGAAGAGACCCAGTACTTC. Protein product: CASSYSHLMDRGREETQYF.